These T cell receptor beta chains were read from a single sample in a study of regulatory T cells in long-lasting Graves disease. TCRdb passed the multiplex PCR reads through MiXCR, listing each CDR3 protein once. The sample contains approximately 400,000 distinct CDR3 sequences, around 14% of which appear only once. These data were also reused for a study on T cells in Graves' hyperthyroidism and ophthalmopathy.

Source: peripheral blood mononuclear cells (PBMCs), taken at new diagnosis, from a patient treated with antithyroid drugs. These receptors were collected from a woman aged 25 to 39 with Graves disease. CDR3s include the opening cysteine and the closing phenylalanine or tryptophan. The D gene is left open where the match is weak. Clone size appears in some rows only: once, few, many, or a class for an expanded clone.

J,V,size,D,DNA,CDR3
TRBJ2-5,TRBV27,many,.,TGTGCCAGCAGGGGGGGTGATTCCCCCTCGGAGACCCAGTACTTC,CASRGGDSPSETQYF
TRBJ2-1,TRBV5-6,many,.,TGTGCCAGCAGCTTCCCGTGGGCAGGCGATGAGCAGTTCTTC,CASSFPWAGDEQFF
TRBJ2-6,TRBV9,.,.,TGTGCCAGCAGCGTAGCGGAGAGGGCGCCGATCTCTGGGGCCAACGTCCTGACTTTC,CASSVAERAPISGANVLTF
TRBJ1-1,TRBV5-1,.,.,TGCGCCAGCAGCTTGGGAATTTCGAACACTGAAGCTTTCTTT,CASSLGISNTEAFF
TRBJ1-2,TRBV7-9,few,.,TGTGCCATCCCTCGAGGGGGTGGCTACACCTTC,CAIPRGGGYTF
TRBJ1-4,TRBV11-2,many,.,TGTGCCAGCAGCCCCTCAGGGGTAAAACTGTTTTTT,CASSPSGVKLFF
TRBJ2-1,TRBV3-1,.,.,TGTGCCAGCAGTCTTAACCGGGACCCGCCCAGAACGGAGTTCTTC,CASSLNRDPPRTEFF
TRBJ2-7,TRBV27,.,.,TGTGCCAGCAGTTTTCTACTGGGCCCATCCTACGAGCAGTACTTC,CASSFLLGPSYEQYF
TRBJ2-7,TRBV6-2/TRBV6-3,many,.,TGTGCCAGCAGTTACTCGACAGGGAGGTTGCGCGAGCAGTACTTC,CASSYSTGRLREQYF
TRBJ2-5,TRBV29-1,.,TRBD1,TGCAGCGGTCAGGGACAGGGGGCGGGAGAGACCCAGTACTTC,CSGQGQGAGETQYF
TRBJ2-7,TRBV28,many,.,TGTGCCAGCAGTTTCTCCCATCGGGCAGGGGACTACGAGCAGTACTTC,CASSFSHRAGDYEQYF
TRBJ2-5,TRBV5-1,.,TRBD1,TGCGCCAGCAGCTTGTCGGACAGGGCGAGGGGGACCCAGTACTTC,CASSLSDRARGTQYF
TRBJ2-3,TRBV19,few,TRBD2,TGTGCCAGTAGTTCAATCCTTAGCGGGCCCGAGGGGCCAGATACGCAGTATTTT,CASSSILSGPEGPDTQYF
TRBJ2-7,TRBV7-9,.,.,TGTGCCAGCAGCCCGGGGGCGGGGCTCTACGAGCAGTACTTC,CASSPGAGLYEQYF
TRBJ1-6,TRBV12-3/TRBV12-4,.,.,TGTGCCAGCACCGCCGGACGGGCCCTATCACCCCTCCACTTT,CASTAGRALSPLHF
TRBJ2-2,TRBV7-3,many,TRBD2,TGTGCCAGCAGTTTTGGGACTAGAGAAACCGGGGAGCTGTTTTTT,CASSFGTRETGELFF
TRBJ2-1,TRBV12-3/TRBV12-4,many,.,TGTGCCAGCAGTCCCGGGACTGGGATTGAGCAGTTCTTC,CASSPGTGIEQFF
TRBJ2-5,TRBV7-9,many,.,TGTGCCAGCAGCTTAGCGCAACCGGAACAGGGAAGAGAGACCCAGTACTTC,CASSLAQPEQGRETQYF
TRBJ2-7,TRBV28,many,.,TGTGCCAGCAGTTTTGGCGGGAATTCCGTCGAGCAGTACTTC,CASSFGGNSVEQYF
TRBJ2-5,TRBV27,many,TRBD2,TGTGCCAGCACGCCTGGGACTACAACAGAGACCCAGTACTTC,CASTPGTTTETQYF
TRBJ2-7,TRBV5-1,many,.,TGTGCCAGCAGCCCCGCCAGCAGGGCCTACGAGCAGTACTTC,CASSPASRAYEQYF
TRBJ2-2,TRBV20-1,.,TRBD1,TGCAGTGCTAGAGATGTTCGTACAGGGGAGACCGGGGAGCTGTTTTTT,CSARDVRTGETGELFF
TRBJ2-1,TRBV12-3/TRBV12-4,many,.,TGTGCCAGCAGTTTTGGACTAACCTACTACAATGAGCAGTTCTTC,CASSFGLTYYNEQFF
TRBJ2-1,TRBV19,.,.,TGTGCCAGTAGTATTGCCAGCTATGAGGGCAATGAGCAGTTCTTC,CASSIASYEGNEQFF
TRBJ2-6,TRBV30,many,.,TGTGCCTGGAGTGTGGGCTCTGGGGCCAACGTCCTGACTTTC,CAWSVGSGANVLTF
TRBJ1-2,TRBV20-1,.,.,TGCAGTGCTAGAAGGGGCTACACCTTC,CSARRGYTF
TRBJ2-5,TRBV24-1,many,.,TGTGCCACCAGTGATTTAGAGACCCAGTACTTC,CATSDLETQYF
TRBJ2-3,TRBV20-1,many,TRBD2,TGCAGTGCTTCCTCGACTAGCGGGACTGCAGATACGCAGTATTTT,CSASSTSGTADTQYF
TRBJ2-2,TRBV7-2,many,TRBD2,TGTGCCAGCAGCCCCGGGGGGGAGTTTTGGACCGGGGAGCTGTTTTTT,CASSPGGEFWTGELFF
TRBJ2-7,TRBV19,few,.,TGTGCCAGTAGTATCTCCCTTGATAGCCAGAGCTCCTACGAGCAGTACTTC,CASSISLDSQSSYEQYF
TRBJ2-7,TRBV20-1,.,.,TGCAGTGCTAGAGATTGGCGGAGTGGTTCCTACGAGCAGTACTTC,CSARDWRSGSYEQYF
TRBJ2-7,TRBV6-2/TRBV6-3,many,TRBD2,TGTGCCAGCAGTTACTCGAGCGGGATTCCCCTTTACGAGCAGTACTTC,CASSYSSGIPLYEQYF
TRBJ2-7,TRBV5-1,many,TRBD2,TGCGCCAGCAGCCTAGGGACTAGCGTAAACGAGCAGTACTTC,CASSLGTSVNEQYF
TRBJ2-7,TRBV20-1,many,.,TGCAGTGCTAGTATTGGGGGCTCCCGCTACGAGCAGTACTTC,CSASIGGSRYEQYF
TRBJ2-2,TRBV7-9,few,.,TGTGCCAGCAGCGACAGATCGGGACGGACCAACACCGGGGAGCTGTTTTTT,CASSDRSGRTNTGELFF
TRBJ2-1,TRBV12-5,many,TRBD2,TGTGCTAGTAAACCGGGGGGTCCTAACGTTTTTGAGCAGTTCTTC,CASKPGGPNVFEQFF
TRBJ2-3,TRBV20-1,many,TRBD2,TGCAGTGCTAGAAAACAAGGGACTAGCTATAGCACAGATACGCAGTATTTT,CSARKQGTSYSTDTQYF
TRBJ2-5,TRBV27,.,.,TGTGCCAGCAGTTTATTCGGGGACCCGGAGACCCAGCACTTC,CASSLFGDPETQHF
TRBJ2-7,TRBV10-3,.,.,TGTGCCATCACCGTGGACCCTCAGGGGCCCTACGAGCAGTACTTC,CAITVDPQGPYEQYF
TRBJ1-5,TRBV30,many,.,TGTGCCTGGAGTGCCTACGGGGTGCGCAATCAGCCCCAGCATTTT,CAWSAYGVRNQPQHF
TRBJ2-3,TRBV29-1,.,TRBD2,TGCAGCGTTGAGGCGGGCGGGAGTGCAGATACGCAGTATTTT,CSVEAGGSADTQYF
TRBJ2-7,TRBV7-9,.,TRBD2,TGTGCCAGCAGCTTTCCCCCCGGGGGGAGGGCCTTTTACCTCTCCTACGAGCAGTACTTC,CASSFPPGGRAFYLSYEQYF
TRBJ1-1,TRBV6-5,few,.,TGTGCCAGCGGTTACCAAACCAACACTGAAGCTTTCTTT,CASGYQTNTEAFF
TRBJ2-1,TRBV11-2,many,.,TGTGCCAGCAGCTTAGAGCATAGTGGCAATGAGCAGTTCTTC,CASSLEHSGNEQFF
TRBJ2-1,TRBV30,.,.,TGTGCCTGGGATCGGGACTCGGCCGTGAATGAGCAGTTCTTC,CAWDRDSAVNEQFF
TRBJ1-4,TRBV7-9,.,.,TGTGCCAGCAGCCGATTCCAAGGACGTTCAACTAATGAAAAACTGTTTTTT,CASSRFQGRSTNEKLFF